Below, 20 T cell receptor beta chains from the same sample are listed, as sequenced in a study of CD8+ T cells in alopecia areata. Investigators isolated RNA and reverse transcribed it into cDNA to act as the sequencing template. Repertoires were generated with immunoSEQ multiplex PCR, while TCRdb's copy carries only in-frame clones and drops some. The table includes about 110,000 clones, approximately 59% detected once. Sequencing used CD8+ T cells sorted from blood. The receptor source for this set is a human donor in good health.

The chain links TRBV4-3 to TRBJ2-1; TRBD1 matches 8 bases. This CDR3 has 16 amino acids. In germline, CDR1 is LGHNA, CDR2 YSLEER. V shed 5 bases and J 3 bases; nucleotides not matched to a gene: 9. The CDR3 protein is CASSSRLQGGYNEQFF. The DNA for the CDR3 is TGCGCCAGCAGCTCCCGGTTACAGGGGGGCTACAATGAGCAGTTCTTC.

The chain has TRBV2 and TRBJ2-7, with D possibly being TRBD1 or TRBD2 (5 bases each). From germline, CDR1 is SNHLY and CDR2 FYNNEI. The CDR3 has 14 residues. V gave up 3 bases and J gave up 4 bases, with 13 bases separating them. CDR3 DNA sequence: TGTGCCAGCAGTGAGGTCGCAGGGAGATACGAGCAGTACTTC. Its protein is CASSEVAGRYEQYF.

Concerning this clone itself: A junction boundary mismatches the germline segment, possibly from a read error. The V call is TRBV28, the J call TRBJ2-1, with TRBD2 matching over 7 bases. Germline loops: CDR1 MDHEN, CDR2 SYDVKM. The CDR3 sequence is 16 residues long. Written as DNA, the CDR3 is TGTGCCAGCAGTTGGAGCAAGCGGGACTCCTACAACGAGCAGTTCTTC. Translating gives CASSWSKRDSYNEQFF.

With regard to this clone: The junction differs from germline at one of its ends, possibly a read error. The chain combines TRBV2 with TRBJ2-3; 7 positions match TRBD1. The V gene's germline CDR1 is SNHLY and CDR2 FYNNEI. This CDR3 comprises 14 residues. CDR3 amino acids: CASSERGPGDTQYF. In DNA, the CDR3 is TGCGCCAGCAGTGAAAGGGGGCCGGGAGATACGCAGTATTTT.

The chain combines TRBV28 with TRBJ2-7; D call uncertain. The germline V gene encodes CDR1 MDHEN and CDR2 SYDVKM. CDR3 length: 11 residues. Trimming took 2 bases from V and 3 from J, leaving 2 bases between them. As DNA, the CDR3 is TGTGCCAGCAGTTTAAACTACGAGCAGTACTTC. The encoded protein is CASSLNYEQYF.

V usage is TRBV4-2 and J usage is TRBJ2-2, with 11 bases matching TRBD2. CDR3 length: 16 residues. V was clipped by 4 bases and J by 7 bases; unmatched bases: 8. CDR1 is LGHNA and CDR2 is YNFKEQ in the germline V gene. The DNA for the CDR3 is TGTGCCAGCAGCCCAACTAGCGGGGGCTGGAGCGGGGAGCTGTTTTTT. It encodes CASSPTSGGWSGELFF.

The rearrangement joins TRBV2 to TRBJ2-7, with 7 bases matching TRBD2. Germline trimming cut 6 bases from V and 5 bases from J; bases unmatched to any gene: 10. CDR1 is SNHLY, CDR2 FYNNEI, per germline. The CDR3 runs to 14 residues. The CDR3 region has the DNA TGTGCCAGCAGGTCCGTTTGGGAGGGAGACGAGCAGTACTTC. It codes for CASRSVWEGDEQYF.

This clone was seen only a few times. J is TRBJ2-7 and V is TRBV28, with a possible D match to TRBD1 (6 bases). This CDR3 contains 14 residues. CDR1 is MDHEN and CDR2 is SYDVKM in the germline V gene. Trimming removed 1 base from V and 11 bases from J, with 18 bases in between. The CDR3 protein is CASSLFSPQGRKYF. CDR3 coding DNA: TGTGCCAGCAGTTTATTCTCCCCACAGGGTCGGAAGTACTTC. Based on the CDR3 plus reference TRBV28 and TRBJ2-7, the full variable domain is DVKVTQSSRYLVKRTGEKVFLECVQDMDHENMFWYRQDPGLGLRLIYFSYDVKMKEKGDIPEGYSVSREKKERFSLILESASTNQTSMYLCASSLFSPQGRKYFGPGTRLTVT.

The chain employs TRBV29-1 and TRBJ2-7; a possible D gene is TRBD1 (7 bases). The ends were cut back, 4 bases at V and 6 bases at J, with 16 bases in the middle. Germline CDR1 and CDR2: SQVTM and ANQGSEA. CDR3 length: 13 residues. CDR3 amino acids: CSVGGGGIGEQYF. CDR3 nucleotides: TGCAGCGTTGGAGGAGGGGGCATAGGCGAGCAGTACTTC.

This rearrangement joins TRBV2 to TRBJ1-2; D is perhaps TRBD1 (6 bases). The CDR3 runs 14 residues. V was pared by 6 bases and J by 4 bases, with 15 bases between. Germline V gene data show CDR1 as SNHLY and CDR2 as FYNNEI. CDR3 region: CASRAQGWVYGYTF. Written as DNA, the CDR3 is TGTGCCAGCAGGGCACAGGGTTGGGTCTATGGCTACACCTTC.

This chain joins TRBV7-6 and TRBJ1-2; possible D gene TRBD1, 5 bases. Trimming shortened V by 5 bases and J by 2 bases, and 18 bases separated the two germline ends. The CDR3 length is 16 residues. The germline V gene encodes CDR1 SGHVS and CDR2 FNYEAQ. CDR3: CASSPLRGELNYGYTF. For the CDR3, the DNA is TGTGCCAGCAGCCCTCTGCGGGGCGAGTTGAACTATGGCTACACCTTC. Supplemented by reference TRBV7-6 and TRBJ1-2, the full variable domain reads GAGVSQSPRYKVTKRGQDVALRCDPISGHVSLYWYRQALGQGPEFLTYFNYEAQQDKSGLPNDRFSAERPEGSISTLTIQRTEQRDSAMYRCASSPLRGELNYGYTFGSGTRLTVV.

Concerning this clone itself: Sequence at one end of the junction differs from germline and may be a read error. The rearrangement joins TRBV6-4 to TRBJ1-2; D is undetermined. This CDR3 contains 17 residues. Germline-derived CDR1 and CDR2 are MRHNA and SNTAGT. This CDR3 is CASSCVVSHGKIYGCTF. The CDR3 DNA reads as TGTGCCAGCAGTTGTGTAGTCTCACACGGAAAGATCTATGGCTGCACCTTC.

This clone has just a few counts. The chain recombines TRBV5-6 with TRBJ2-2, with no clear D. The CDR3 length is 16 residues. From germline, CDR1 is SGHDT and CDR2 YYEEEE. Trimming stripped 0 bases from V and 1 base from J, with 10 bases between. This CDR3 reads CASSLVVELNTGELFF. As DNA, the CDR3 is TGTGCCAGCAGCTTGGTCGTGGAGTTGAACACCGGGGAGCTGTTTTTT. The full variable domain, completed using reference TRBV5-6 and TRBJ2-2, is DAGVTQSPTHLIKTRGQQVTLRCSPKSGHDTVSWYQQALGQGPQFIFQYYEEEERQRGNFPDRFSGHQFPNYSSELNVNALLLGDSALYLCASSLVVELNTGELFFGEGSRLTVL.

The genes are TRBV6-4 and TRBJ2-2, with D possibly being TRBD1 (5 bases). V was cut by 2 bases and J by 3 bases, with 7 bases left in between. The CDR3 has 14 residues. The germline CDR1 and CDR2 sequences are MRHNA and SNTAGT. The chain's CDR3 is CASSDDSDTGELFF. As DNA, the CDR3 is TGTGCCAGCAGTGACGACAGCGACACCGGGGAGCTGTTTTTT.

The rearrangement joins TRBV14 to TRBJ2-5, with a weak D call TRBD1 (5 bases). CDR3 size: 14 residues. Germline CDR1 reads SGHDN; CDR2 reads FVKESK. Trimming left V 4 bases short and J 5 bases short, with 14 bases between. The CDR3 loop is CASSRYSGLETQYF. In nucleotides, the CDR3 is TGTGCCAGCAGCCGATATTCAGGGTTGGAGACCCAGTACTTC.

The genes are TRBV11-2 and TRBJ2-1, with D perhaps matching TRBD2 (5 bases). Trimming stripped 5 bases from V and 9 bases from J, with 8 bases between. The germline CDR1 and CDR2 sequences are SGHAT and FQNNGV. The CDR3 contains 11 residues. The chain's CDR3 is CASSRGGEQFF. The CDR3 nucleotides read TGTGCCAGCAGCCGGGGTGGTGAGCAGTTCTTC.

This rearrangement joins TRBV28 to TRBJ1-2, with D hard to call. Trimming shortened V by 8 bases and J by 8 bases, and 12 bases separated the two germline ends. Germline V gene data show CDR1 as MDHEN and CDR2 as SYDVKM. The CDR3 extends over 11 amino acids. CDR3 amino acids: CASREGRGYTF. The DNA for the CDR3 is TGTGCCAGCCGGGAGGGTCGGGGCTACACCTTC.

To note about this clone: At one end the junction does not follow the germline gene, possibly because of a read error. This CDR3 is also generated by other DNA sequences in the sample. The chain joins TRBV6-1 to TRBJ1-5, with D uncertain. Looked up from germline, CDR1 is MNHNS and CDR2 is SASEGT. The CDR3 consists of 13 residues. In DNA, the CDR3 is TGTGCCAGCAGTGAAGGTCCCCATCAGCCACAGCATTTT. It is translated as CASSEGPHQPQHF.

This clone was found a few times. DNA of the CDR3: TGTGCCAGCAGGGACAGGGGCTTTGTGAACACTGAAGCTTTCTTT. It translates to CASRDRGFVNTEAFF. This chain uses TRBV2 with TRBJ1-1; 9 bases are a match to TRBD1. CDR3 length: 15 residues. Germline V CDR1 and CDR2: SNHLY, FYNNEI. Trimming cost V 6 bases and J 0 bases; bases outside gene matches: 5.

This sequence joins TRBV7-9 and TRBJ2-3, with D possibly matching TRBD2 (5 bases). Trimming left V 5 bases short and J 5 bases short, with 14 bases between. CDR1 is SEHNR, CDR2 FQNEAQ, per germline (reference sequence). The CDR3 sequence is 14 residues long. Here the CDR3 DNA reads TGTGCCAGCAGCACAGACGGGGTGAAAGATACGCAGTATTTT. The encoded protein is CASSTDGVKDTQYF.